This T cell receptor beta chain derives from a study of OX40 agonist ivuxolimab in advanced cancers. On the study more broadly: Ivuxolimab doses were 0.01, 0.1, 0.3, 1.5, 3 or 10 mg/kg every 2 weeks. Hepatocellular carcinoma, melanoma, renal cell or head and neck cancer affected the dose-escalation patients. Allowance was made for prior anti-PD-1, anti-PD-L1 or anti-CTLA-4 therapy, and roughly 40% had some.

Sampled blood was obtained at baseline, cycle 4 day 1, and cycle 7 day 1. The repertoire was sequenced with immunoSEQ multiplex PCR; TCRdb's copy has only in-frame clones and lacks some. The sample has tens of thousands of clones, about 90% seen once; the top ten hold 0.4% to 0.55%. This CDR3 has 11 residues. Germline V gene sequence: CDR1 MNHEY, CDR2 SVGAGI. With 4 bases removed from V and 3 bases from J, the gap between germline ends came to 4 bases. V and J are TRBV6-5 and TRBJ2-7; no clear D. Sequencing used CD4+ or CD8+ T cells sorted from blood, obtained in a trial of the OX40 agonist ivuxolimab. This TCR was recovered from an adult with an advanced solid tumor such as melanoma, head and neck, liver or kidney cancer. CDR3 nucleotides: TGTGCCAGCAGTTCGGACTACGAGCAGTACTTC. Protein sequence: CASSSDYEQYF.